Below, 30 T cell receptor beta chains from the same sample are listed, as sequenced in a study of cytomegalovirus exposure and HLA in healthy donors. Clones were read by immunoSEQ multiplex PCR, and TCRdb kept only the in-frame ones, dropping some. There are some 120,000 clones in the sample; approximately 91% occur only once, and about 1.5% lies in the top ten. Sequencing was carried out using PBMCs. Receptors were obtained from a man between 25 and 39 years old in good health and CMV-seronegative.

The DNA for the CDR3 is TGCGCCAGCAGTGAGTGGGCGGGACAAGAGACCCAGTACTTC. Translation: CASSEWAGQETQYF. This rearrangement joins TRBV10-2 to TRBJ2-5; tentative D call: TRBD2 (6 bases). Trimming removed 1 base from V and 2 bases from J, with 8 bases in between. Germline V gives CDR1 WSHSY, CDR2 SAAADI. The CDR3 sequence is 14 residues long.

The chain couples TRBV9 to TRBJ2-3, with D perhaps matching TRBD1 (5 bases). V was cut by 0 bases and J by 0 bases, with 8 bases left in between. The germline V gene has CDR1 SGDLS and CDR2 YYNGEE. CDR3 size: 15 residues. This chain's CDR3 is CASSVEGASTDTQYF. The CDR3 DNA follows: TGTGCCAGCAGCGTAGAAGGGGCCAGCACAGATACGCAGTATTTT.

The chain's CDR3 is CASSQMTNSNQPQHF. The CDR3 nucleotides are TGTGCCAGCTCACAAATGACAAATAGCAATCAGCCCCAGCATTTT. The chain joins TRBV18 to TRBJ1-5; no reliable D call. Germline V gene sequence: CDR1 KGHSH, CDR2 LQKENI. CDR3 length: 15 residues. The V end lost 4 bases, the J end lost 0 bases, and 10 bases lay between the germline ends. The entire variable domain, with the rest obtained from reference TRBV18 and TRBJ1-5, is as follows: NAGVMQNPRHLVRRRGQEARLRCSPMKGHSHVYWYRQLPEEGLKFMVYLQKENIIDESGMPKERFSAEFPKEGPSILRIQQVVRGDSAAYFCASSQMTNSNQPQHFGDGTRLSIL.

This clone has just one count. J is TRBJ1-2 and V is TRBV4-1; 9 bases align to TRBD1. Germline V gene lookup returns CDR1 MGHRA and CDR2 YSYEKL. Germline trimming cut 4 bases from V and 6 bases from J; bases unmatched to any gene: 9. The CDR3 has 15 amino acids. The DNA of the CDR3 is TGCGCCAGCAGCCGATCACCGACAGGGGGAGATGGCTACACCTTC. It encodes CASSRSPTGGDGYTF.

The chain links TRBV19 to TRBJ1-1, with 9 bases identical to TRBD1. The germline V gene encodes CDR1 LNHDA and CDR2 SQIVND (reference sequence). The V segment lost 5 bases and the J segment 3 bases; nucleotides outside the gene matches: 7. This CDR3 comprises 15 residues. The CDR3 loop reads CASSLRGQGYTEAFF. The CDR3 DNA is TGTGCCAGTAGTTTGCGCGGACAGGGGTACACTGAAGCTTTCTTT. Variable domain in full (rest from reference TRBV19 and TRBJ1-1): DGGITQSPKYLFRKEGQNVTLSCEQNLNHDAMYWYRQDPGQGLRLIYYSQIVNDFQKGDIAEGYSVSREKKESFPLTVTSAQKNPTAFYLCASSLRGQGYTEAFFGQGTRLTVV.

The rearrangement joins TRBV27 to TRBJ2-1; 10 bases are shared with TRBD2. Germline loops: CDR1 MNHEY, CDR2 SMNVEV (reference sequence). The CDR3 runs to 17 residues. The trim removed 3 bases at V and 3 bases at J, leaving 8 bases unmatched. CDR3 amino acids: CASSFRGLAENYNEQFF. CDR3 coding DNA: TGTGCCAGCAGTTTCCGCGGACTAGCGGAGAACTACAATGAGCAGTTCTTC.

The V and J genes are TRBV6-1 and TRBJ2-2, with TRBD1 as a possible D gene (5 bases). Germline V gives CDR1 MNHNS, CDR2 SASEGT. The length of the CDR3 is 15 residues. Trimming cost V 6 bases and J 6 bases, with 17 bases left between them. This CDR3 reads CASRQEILGPGELFF. CDR3 DNA sequence: TGTGCCAGCAGACAGGAGATATTAGGTCCCGGGGAGCTGTTTTTT.

The chain links TRBV2 to TRBJ1-2; possibly TRBD1 for D (6 bases). CDR1 and CDR2 (germline): SNHLY, FYNNEI. Between the trimmed V and J ends, which lost 0 bases and 0 bases, there was a span of 11 bases. CDR3 length: 16 residues. CDR3 nucleotides: TGTGCCAGCAGTGAAGCCGAGGGGGAAACTAACTATGGCTACACCTTC. Protein sequence: CASSEAEGETNYGYTF. Complete variable domain (other parts from reference TRBV2 and TRBJ1-2): EPEVTQTPSHQVTQMGQEVILRCVPISNHLYFYWYRQILGQKVEFLVSFYNNEISEKSEIFDDQFSVERPDGSNFTLKIRSTKLEDSAMYFCASSEAEGETNYGYTFGSGTRLTVV.

This chain joins TRBV6-4 and TRBJ1-3; D is possibly TRBD1 (6 bases). V gave up 0 bases and J gave up 2 bases, with 8 bases separating them. The germline CDR1 and CDR2 sequences are MRHNA and SNTAGT. The CDR3 extends over 15 amino acids. The CDR3 loop is CASSDSDRPGNTIYF. CDR3 DNA sequence: TGTGCCAGCAGTGACTCAGACAGGCCTGGAAACACCATATATTTT.

The chain combines TRBV6-5 with TRBJ2-1; TRBD1 might be the D (6 bases). The germline CDR1 and CDR2 sequences are MNHEY and SVGAGI. V dropped 4 bases and J dropped 2 bases, with 12 bases sitting between them. This CDR3 has 15 residues. The CDR3 region has the DNA TGTGCCAGCAGTTCACTGACAGGAGCCTACAATGAGCAGTTCTTC. Amino acid sequence: CASSSLTGAYNEQFF.

The chain recombines TRBV7-2 with TRBJ2-7, with 8 bases fitting TRBD2. The CDR3 length is 14 residues. J gave up 3 bases and V 2 bases, and 3 bases lay outside the gene matches. Germline V CDR1 and CDR2: SGHTA, FQGNSA. CDR3 region: CASSLRTSFYEQYF. The CDR3 nucleotides read TGTGCCAGCAGCTTACGGACTAGCTTCTACGAGCAGTACTTC.

The chain uses TRBV30 and TRBJ1-4, with a possible D match to TRBD1 (5 bases). In germline, CDR1 is GTSNPN, CDR2 SVGIG (reference sequence). The CDR3 contains 17 residues. The V and J ends lost 3 bases and 2 bases respectively, with 19 bases between them. The CDR3 coding sequence is TGTGCCTGGAGGGCCCAGGGATATCGATCCACTAATGAAAAACTGTTTTTT. Translated: CAWRAQGYRSTNEKLFF.

The rearrangement joins TRBV19 to TRBJ1-1, with 11 bases identical to TRBD1. The ends lost 5 bases at V and 3 bases at J; junction bases unmatched: 8. This CDR3 has 16 amino acids. The germline CDR1 and CDR2 sequences are LNHDA and SQIVND (reference sequence). The CDR3 DNA reads as TGTGCCAGTAGTCCCCTGGACAGGGGGCGGCACACTGAAGCTTTCTTT. Translated: CASSPLDRGRHTEAFF.

The J gene is TRBJ1-3, the V gene TRBV6-5, with D possibly matching TRBD1 (6 bases). Germline V gene lookup returns CDR1 MNHEY and CDR2 SVGAGI. The CDR3 runs to 13 residues. Between the trimmed V and J ends, which lost 7 bases and 8 bases, there was a span of 15 bases. CDR3 residues: CASIPVNRDTIYF. The CDR3 region has the DNA TGTGCCAGCATCCCCGTTAACAGGGACACCATATATTTT.

V usage is TRBV6-5 and J usage is TRBJ2-3; 10 nucleotides line up with TRBD2. Germline V CDR1 and CDR2: MNHEY, SVGAGI. V lost 0 bases, J lost 6 bases, and 3 bases stayed unmatched. There are 15 residues in the CDR3. The chain's CDR3 is CASSYSGTSVDTQYF. The CDR3 DNA is TGTGCCAGCAGTTACTCGGGGACTAGCGTGGATACGCAGTATTTT.

J is TRBJ2-1 and V is TRBV5-8; TRBD2 matches 8 bases. This CDR3 spans 14 amino acids. Germline V gene lookup returns CDR1 SGHTS and CDR2 YDEGEE. Unmatched junction bases numbered 6, after V lost 7 bases and J lost 3 bases. CDR3 DNA: TGTGCCAGCCTCTACGGGGGGGTCTACAATGAGCAGTTCTTC. This sequence encodes CASLYGGVYNEQFF.

V usage is TRBV5-6 and J usage is TRBJ2-2; 9 nucleotides match TRBD2. Unmatched junction bases numbered 7, after V lost 4 bases and J lost 0 bases. CDR1 is SGHDT, CDR2 YYEEEE, per germline. There are 17 residues in the CDR3. The CDR3, as DNA: TGTGCCAGCAGCGACCCGGGACTAGCAGCGAACACCGGGGAGCTGTTTTTT. Translated, it gives CASSDPGLAANTGELFF.

J is TRBJ2-2 and V is TRBV7-9; TRBD1 matches at 7 bases. Looked up from germline, CDR1 is SEHNR and CDR2 is FQNEAQ (reference sequence). This CDR3 spans 14 amino acids. The V and J ends lost 5 bases and 4 bases, in that order; junction bases with no gene match: 4. The CDR3 here is CASSTRQGTGELFF. CDR3 DNA sequence: TGTGCCAGCAGCACCCGACAGGGCACCGGGGAGCTGTTTTTT.

The rearrangement uses TRBV5-1 and TRBJ2-1, with D unresolved. V was cut by 1 base and J by 5 bases, with 4 bases left in between. Germline values: CDR1 SGHRS, CDR2 YFSETQ. This CDR3 has 12 residues. This CDR3 is CASSLSNNEQFF. In DNA, the CDR3 is TGCGCCAGCAGCTTGTCAAACAATGAGCAGTTCTTC.

The chain joins TRBV7-9 to TRBJ1-1; D is perhaps TRBD1 (5 bases). Trimming removed 5 bases from V and 8 bases from J, with 18 bases in between. The germline V gene has CDR1 SEHNR and CDR2 FQNEAQ (reference sequence). The CDR3 extends over 14 amino acids. In DNA, the CDR3 is TGTGCCAGCAGCCCCCGACAGTCCTATCTAGAAGCTTTCTTT. This encodes CASSPRQSYLEAFF.

V is TRBV5-4 and J is TRBJ2-7; 9 nucleotides line up with TRBD1. V dropped 3 bases and J dropped 5; count of bases not matched to a gene: 9. Germline loops: CDR1 SGHNT, CDR2 YYREEE (reference sequence). CDR3 length: 15 amino acids. The CDR3 sequence is CASSSGQGKTHEQYF. The CDR3 DNA reads TGTGCCAGCAGCTCAGGACAGGGGAAGACCCACGAGCAGTACTTC.

Only one count was recorded for this clone. The chain recombines TRBV5-1 with TRBJ2-5; TRBD2 agrees at 8 bases. The CDR3 consists of 14 residues. J was trimmed by 3 bases and V by 4 bases; bases with no gene match: 5. Germline loops: CDR1 SGHRS, CDR2 YFSETQ. The CDR3 region has the DNA TGCGCCAGCAGCGCGACTAGCGCAAAAGAGACCCAGTACTTC. This encodes CASSATSAKETQYF.

V usage is TRBV6-1 and J usage is TRBJ1-4; D is perhaps TRBD1 (6 bases). V shed 6 bases and J shed 11 bases, with 16 bases lying between them. The CDR3 is 13 amino acids. Per germline, CDR1 MNHNS and CDR2 SASEGT. The CDR3 nucleotides are TGTGCCAGCAGGCTACCCAGTAGGGGGAAACTGTTTTTT. Translated: CASRLPSRGKLFF.

The chain combines TRBV18 with TRBJ1-2; weak D call: TRBD1 (5 bases). Germline values: CDR1 KGHSH, CDR2 LQKENI. The CDR3 has 13 residues. V was shortened by 3 bases and J by 4 bases, with 9 bases between the two germline ends. As DNA, the CDR3 is TGTGCCAGCTCACCTTCAGGGTCCTATGGCTACACCTTC. Translated: CASSPSGSYGYTF.

The chain couples TRBV30 to TRBJ1-1; maybe TRBD1 (6 bases). This CDR3 comprises 15 residues. Looked up from germline, CDR1 is GTSNPN and CDR2 is SVGIG (reference sequence). The V end lost 3 bases, the J end lost 0 bases, and 14 bases lay between the germline ends. The CDR3 loop is CAWSRDTYMNTEAFF. Written as DNA, the CDR3 is TGTGCCTGGAGCCGGGACACGTACATGAACACTGAAGCTTTCTTT.

This chain uses TRBV11-3 with TRBJ2-2, with a weak D call TRBD2 (5 bases). From germline, CDR1 is SGHNT and CDR2 YENEEA. With 5 bases removed from V and 7 bases from J, the gap between germline ends came to 17 bases. The length of the CDR3 is 15 residues. CDR3 region: CASSPDLRVGGELFF. The CDR3 region has the DNA TGTGCCAGCAGCCCCGACTTGCGGGTCGGCGGGGAGCTGTTTTTT.

The chain links TRBV10-1 to TRBJ2-7, with 10 bases aligning to TRBD2. The germline gives CDR1 WNHNN, CDR2 SYGVQD (reference sequence). This CDR3 has 17 amino acids. The junction had 10 bases not matched to a gene; V was cut back by 0 bases and J by 5 bases. The CDR3 spells CASSESKKAGGRDEQYF. The DNA of the CDR3 is TGCGCCAGCAGTGAGTCGAAGAAAGCGGGAGGGCGGGACGAGCAGTACTTC.

The rearrangement joins TRBV19 to TRBJ1-4, with D tentatively TRBD1 (6 bases). V lost 10 bases, J lost 5 bases, and 14 bases lay in between. The CDR3 has 13 amino acids. The germline V gene has CDR1 LNHDA and CDR2 SQIVND (reference sequence). The CDR3: CATQQGGNEKLFF. CDR3 nucleotide sequence: TGTGCCACTCAACAGGGAGGGAATGAAAAACTGTTTTTT.

The chain links TRBV6-1 to TRBJ1-1; D is undetermined. Germline CDR1 MNHNS, CDR2 SASEGT. This CDR3 region has 14 residues. Between the trimmed V and J ends, which lost 7 bases and 4 bases, there was a span of 16 bases. CDR3 DNA sequence: TGTGCCAGCACAAACAGCGCGGGCATCACTGAAGCTTTCTTT. This encodes CASTNSAGITEAFF.

The rearrangement links TRBV18 to TRBJ2-7, with TRBD2 identical over 10 bases. The CDR3 is made up of 17 amino acids. V lost 0 bases and J lost 6; bases outside the gene matches: 11. Germline V gives CDR1 KGHSH, CDR2 LQKENI. This CDR3 reads CASSPPVAGGHPREQYF. The DNA for the CDR3 is TGTGCCAGCTCACCACCTGTAGCGGGAGGCCACCCGCGCGAGCAGTACTTC.